This T cell receptor beta chain comes out of a study of blood T cells in healthy people across ages. A sample-barcoded 5' primer and a J-beta primer mix were used in a second PCR of roughly 7 to 11 cycles. Using its own MiXCR run on the 5' RACE reads, TCRdb lists one record per CDR3 protein. The sample includes approximately 760,000 distinct CDR3 sequences, roughly 25% seen only once; the top ten take just under 9.5%. This clonotype showed up just a few times. This CDR3 spans 12 amino acids. Germline lookup yields CDR1 PRHDT and CDR2 FYEKMQ (reference sequence). Trimming stripped 4 bases from V and 4 bases from J, with 7 bases between. These data were also filed under a second study, of T cells of mothers and their children.

The chain recombines TRBV13 with TRBJ1-1; D is ambiguous. The origin of this receptor is a boy aged 5 to 17 in good health. The sample taken for sequencing was blood. CDR3 in amino acids: CASSWMSTEAFF. The CDR3 region has the DNA TGTGCCAGCAGCTGGATGAGCACTGAAGCTTTCTTT.